Each of the 13 T cell receptor beta chains below was sequenced from the same sample in a study of siplizumab effects on memory and regulatory T cells. Some clones are missing from TCRdb's copy, which holds only in-frame ones; the method was immunoSEQ multiplex PCR. The data show approximately 94,000 clones, over 85% seen once. Sequencing used CD8+ T cells sorted from blood. Every receptor here comes from a human donor in good health.

This clone was picked up one time. The chain joins TRBV19 to TRBJ2-7; the D gene is possibly TRBD2 (6 bases). The CDR3 spans 13 residues. Germline CDR1 LNHDA, CDR2 SQIVND (reference sequence). Trimming left V 5 bases short and J 6 bases short, with 14 bases between. The CDR3 nucleotides are TGTGCCAGTAGTTGGCAACGAGCGGGCGAGCAGTACTTC. The encoded protein is CASSWQRAGEQYF.

This clone was observed once. The rearrangement joins TRBV13 to TRBJ1-2; unclear D gene. CDR3 length: 15 amino acids. V lost 5 bases and J 4 bases, leaving 17 bases between the germline ends. Germline-derived CDR1 and CDR2 are PRHDT and FYEKMQ (reference sequence). In DNA, the CDR3 is TGTGCCAGCAGCCCCGACCGCGGAAGTAGCTATGGCTACACCTTC. Amino acids: CASSPDRGSSYGYTF.

The rearrangement uses TRBV29-1 and TRBJ2-1; D may be TRBD1 (7 bases). Trimming took 4 bases from V and 5 from J, leaving 27 bases between them. The CDR3 has 18 residues. Germline CDR1 SQVTM, CDR2 ANQGSEA. The CDR3 sequence is CSVGLAKTRGQMNNEQFF. The CDR3 DNA reads TGCAGCGTTGGCCTAGCGAAAACGAGGGGACAGATGAACAATGAGCAGTTCTTC.

This clone was counted once. V and J are TRBV9 and TRBJ2-7; 7 positions agree with TRBD1. From germline, CDR1 is SGDLS and CDR2 YYNGEE. Unmatched junction bases numbered 8, after V lost 4 bases and J lost 4 bases. This CDR3 region has 14 residues. The CDR3 region has the DNA TGTGCCAGCAGCCCCTCCGGGACAGATTACGAGCAGTACTTC. Translating it yields CASSPSGTDYEQYF.

The chain carries TRBV10-3 and TRBJ2-6, with 10 bases identical to TRBD2. With V trimmed by 3 bases and J by 1 base, 3 bases remained unmatched. Germline V lookup: CDR1 ENHRY, CDR2 SYGVKD. The length of the CDR3 is 17 residues. The CDR3 region is CAISDGSGRSGANVLTF. The CDR3 DNA sequence: TGTGCCATCAGTGACGGTAGCGGGAGGTCTGGGGCCAACGTCCTGACTTTC.

The chain combines TRBV27 with TRBJ2-7; 11 nucleotides match TRBD1. The germline gives CDR1 MNHEY, CDR2 SMNVEV (reference sequence). The V segment lost 5 bases and the J segment 3 bases; nucleotides outside the gene matches: 9. The CDR3 contains 16 residues. In DNA, the CDR3 is TGTGCCAGCAGTCGGACAGGGGGCCTTTCCTTCTACGAGCAGTACTTC. Residues: CASSRTGGLSFYEQYF.

The chain recombines TRBV19 with TRBJ1-2; D not certain. CDR1 and CDR2 from the germline V gene are LNHDA and SQIVND (reference sequence). V lost 5 bases and J 0 bases, leaving 10 bases between the germline ends. This CDR3 spans 14 amino acids. The CDR3 DNA follows: TGTGCCAGTAGTGCGAGTGGGTCTAACTATGGCTACACCTTC. Translating it yields CASSASGSNYGYTF.

The rearrangement joins TRBV28 to TRBJ2-3; 7 bases are shared with TRBD2. With 6 bases clipped from V and 2 bases from J, the junction kept 14 bases outside the gene matches. The CDR3 extends over 17 amino acids. CDR1 MDHEN and CDR2 SYDVKM come from the germline V gene. CDR3 amino acids: CASSGRGLAEFTDTQYF. The DNA for the CDR3 is TGTGCCAGCAGCGGAAGAGGTCTAGCGGAATTCACAGATACGCAGTATTTT. Full variable domain (missing parts from reference TRBV28 and TRBJ2-3): DVKVTQSSRYLVKRTGEKVFLECVQDMDHENMFWYRQDPGLGLRLIYFSYDVKMKEKGDIPEGYSVSREKKERFSLILESASTNQTSMYLCASSGRGLAEFTDTQYFGPGTRLTVL.

The CDR3 here is CASSSSGGDQETQYF. For the CDR3, the DNA is TGTGCCAGCAGCTCGAGCGGGGGGGACCAAGAGACCCAGTACTTC. The chain couples TRBV7-3 to TRBJ2-5; 10 bases are shared with TRBD2. Germline trimming cut 4 bases from V and 0 bases from J; bases unmatched to any gene: 2. CDR1 and CDR2 (germline): SGHTA, FQGTGA. The CDR3 runs to 15 residues. Combining the CDR3 with reference TRBV7-3 and TRBJ2-5 gives the whole variable domain GAGVSQTPSNKVTEKGKYVELRCDPISGHTALYWYRQSLGQGPEFLIYFQGTGAADDSGLPNDRFFAVRPEGSVSTLKIQRTERGDSAVYLCASSSSGGDQETQYFGPGTRLLVL.

This clone is a singleton in its sample. The chain combines TRBV7-8 with TRBJ1-1; D uncertain. Germline lookup yields CDR1 SGHVS and CDR2 FQNEAQ. Deletions cut 4 bases from V and 0 bases from J, with 15 bases between. The CDR3 consists of 16 residues. In DNA, the CDR3 is TGTGCCAGCAGCTCTGACGGAATCTACATGAACACTGAAGCTTTCTTT. The encoded protein is CASSSDGIYMNTEAFF.

The chain is built from TRBV19 and TRBJ2-5, with no clear D. Looked up from germline, CDR1 is LNHDA and CDR2 is SQIVND (reference sequence). The V end lost 1 base, the J end lost 1 base, and 10 bases lay between the germline ends. This CDR3 is 15 amino acids long. The CDR3 protein is CASSIGTAVQETQYF. CDR3 bases: TGTGCCAGTAGTATAGGAACGGCAGTCCAAGAGACCCAGTACTTC.

The chain combines TRBV5-6 with TRBJ2-5; possible D gene TRBD1, 5 bases. Trimming took 0 bases from V and 2 from J, leaving 8 bases between them. This CDR3 comprises 14 residues. From germline, CDR1 is SGHDT and CDR2 YYEEEE. DNA for the CDR3: TGTGCCAGCAGCTTGGTATCAGGGCAAGAGACCCAGTACTTC. It codes for CASSLVSGQETQYF.

The DNA of the CDR3 is TGCGCCAGCAGCCAAGTCGGGGAACCTTCGAACACTGAAGCTTTCTTT. It translates to CASSQVGEPSNTEAFF. V usage is TRBV4-1 and J usage is TRBJ1-1; no clear D. The V gene's germline CDR1 is MGHRA and CDR2 YSYEKL. The CDR3 consists of 16 residues. V lost 1 base to trimming and J lost 1 base, with 13 bases between them.